The 28 T cell receptor beta chains given below trace back to one sample, sequenced in a study of T cell changes during pregnancy in multiple sclerosis. Assay: immunoSEQ multiplex PCR; the TCRdb copy retains only in-frame clones and omits some. The sample gives under 40,000 clones, 75% to 95% of which show up once; around 13% is in the top ten. The sample consisted of CD8+ T cells from peripheral blood mononuclear cells, taken in the first trimester of pregnancy. The receptor set was obtained from a female donor with multiple sclerosis, enrolled in a pregnancy study.

The rearrangement links TRBV5-4 to TRBJ2-5, with TRBD1 as a possible D gene (6 bases). This CDR3 spans 15 amino acids. The germline V and J ends were trimmed by 1 base and 3 bases, with 13 bases remaining between them. Germline V gene data show CDR1 as SGHNT and CDR2 as YYREEE (reference sequence). The CDR3 sequence: CASSLPTGLEETQYF. The CDR3, as DNA: TGTGCCAGCAGCTTGCCTACAGGGCTGGAAGAGACCCAGTACTTC.

This clone was picked up one time. The chain has TRBV7-8 and TRBJ2-5, with TRBD2 identical over 9 bases. Germline-derived CDR1 and CDR2 are SGHVS and FQNEAQ. The CDR3 contains 19 residues. The V segment lost 5 bases and the J segment 5 bases; nucleotides outside the gene matches: 21. The CDR3 region is CASSPSLSRVAGALETQYF. CDR3 nucleotide sequence: TGTGCCAGCAGCCCCAGCTTAAGCAGGGTAGCGGGAGCGTTGGAGACCCAGTACTTC.

The V gene is TRBV27, the J gene TRBJ2-2; maybe TRBD1 (5 bases). Germline-derived CDR1 and CDR2 are MNHEY and SMNVEV (reference sequence). With 7 bases removed from V and 5 bases from J, the gap between germline ends came to 14 bases. The CDR3 extends over 14 amino acids. Here the CDR3 reads CASTWAGRTGELFF. Here the CDR3 DNA reads TGTGCCAGCACTTGGGCAGGGCGAACCGGGGAGCTGTTTTTT.

CDR3: CASSLGGSTYEQYF. The CDR3 DNA sequence: TGTGCCAGCAGCTTAGGGGGCTCCACCTACGAGCAGTACTTC. The chain employs TRBV7-6 and TRBJ2-7, with D perhaps matching TRBD1 (5 bases). The germline CDR1 and CDR2 sequences are SGHVS and FNYEAQ. This CDR3 contains 14 residues. Trimming pared 1 base from V and 2 bases from J, leaving 9 bases between.

V gene TRBV7-2 combines with J gene TRBJ2-7; TRBD1 agrees at 8 bases. The CDR3 runs to 14 residues. Germline trimming cut 3 bases from V and 5 bases from J; bases unmatched to any gene: 6. Germline loops: CDR1 SGHTA, CDR2 FQGNSA. CDR3 DNA sequence: TGTGCCAGCAGCTTTCGGACAGGGACCCACGAGCAGTACTTC. Translation gives CASSFRTGTHEQYF. The entire variable domain, with the rest obtained from reference TRBV7-2 and TRBJ2-7, is as follows: GAGVSQSPSNKVTEKGKDVELRCDPISGHTALYWYRQSLGQGLEFLIYFQGNSAPDKSGLPSDRFSAERTGGSVSTLTIQRTQQEDSAVYLCASSFRTGTHEQYFGPGTRLTVT.

The CDR3 region is CASSSTGDHGNTIYF. The DNA of the CDR3 is TGTGCCAGCAGCTCGACAGGGGATCACGGAAACACCATATATTTT. The rearrangement links TRBV5-5 to TRBJ1-3, with 8 bases identical to TRBD1. Germline-derived CDR1 and CDR2 are SGHKS and YYEKEE (reference sequence). Germline trimming cut 3 bases from V and 4 bases from J; bases unmatched to any gene: 6. This CDR3 spans 15 amino acids.

This chain links TRBV4-2 with TRBJ1-2; no reliable D call. V lost 2 bases and J 4 bases, leaving 14 bases between the germline ends. Germline values: CDR1 LGHNA, CDR2 YNFKEQ. The CDR3 length is 15 residues. This CDR3 is CASSQNAPSSYGYTF. DNA of the CDR3: TGTGCCAGCAGCCAAAATGCGCCAAGTAGCTATGGCTACACCTTC.

This clone was observed once. The V call is TRBV14, the J call TRBJ2-5; a weak D match, TRBD2 (6 bases). CDR1 and CDR2 from the germline V gene are SGHDN and FVKESK. Trimming cost V 1 base and J 7 bases, with 22 bases left between them. The length of the CDR3 is 17 residues. The CDR3 protein is CASSQVRTTTIRGTQYF. CDR3 nucleotides: TGTGCCAGCAGCCAAGTACGGACTACAACAATAAGAGGGACCCAGTACTTC.

V and J are TRBV28 and TRBJ2-3; 7 positions agree with TRBD1. The V segment lost 7 bases and the J segment 0 bases; nucleotides outside the gene matches: 4. CDR3 length: 14 residues. CDR1 and CDR2 (germline): MDHEN, SYDVKM. Written as DNA, the CDR3 is TGTGCCAGCATAGGGACAGTGAGCACAGATACGCAGTATTTT. It codes for CASIGTVSTDTQYF.

The rearrangement uses TRBV9 and TRBJ2-7, with D possibly TRBD1 on 5 matching bases. The length of the CDR3 is 15 residues. Trimming left V 0 bases short and J 7 bases short, with 17 bases between. Germline V gene lookup returns CDR1 SGDLS and CDR2 YYNGEE. Here the CDR3 reads CASSVDGRAAVEQYF. As DNA, the CDR3 is TGTGCCAGCAGCGTAGATGGCAGGGCCGCGGTAGAGCAGTACTTC.

The chain combines TRBV6-5 with TRBJ1-1, with D possibly being TRBD1 (5 bases). V lost 0 bases and J lost 5, with 16 bases in between. The CDR3 sequence is 16 residues long. In germline, CDR1 is MNHEY, CDR2 SVGAGI. For the CDR3, the DNA is TGTGCCAGCAGTTACTCCGGGCAAGGGGAGGGGACTGAAGCTTTCTTT. The encoded protein is CASSYSGQGEGTEAFF.

The chain has TRBV7-9 and TRBJ2-5, with 13 bases matching TRBD2. Trimming took 5 bases from V and 2 from J; bases not matched to a gene: 5. The CDR3 has 16 residues. In germline, CDR1 is SEHNR, CDR2 FQNEAQ (reference sequence). Written as DNA, the CDR3 is TGTGCCAGCAGCCCCGGGACTAGCGGGATGCAAGAGACCCAGTACTTC. Translation: CASSPGTSGMQETQYF.

The rearrangement uses TRBV28 and TRBJ1-4; D remains unclear. V was clipped by 5 bases and J by 5 bases, with 6 bases between them. The CDR3 has 12 residues. The germline V gene has CDR1 MDHEN and CDR2 SYDVKM. CDR3 in amino acids: CASSRLNEKLFF. CDR3 DNA: TGTGCCAGCAGTCGTCTCAATGAAAAACTGTTTTTT.

The gene calls are TRBV9 and TRBJ2-4; D perhaps matches TRBD1 (5 bases). Germline CDR1 SGDLS, CDR2 YYNGEE. Trimming removed 1 base from V and 1 base from J, with 9 bases in between. CDR3 length equals 15 residues. CDR3 bases: TGTGCCAGCAGCGTATCAGGGATGGCCAAAAACATTCAGTACTTC. Translating gives CASSVSGMAKNIQYF.

The chain employs TRBV6-5 and TRBJ1-1; D is possibly TRBD1 (6 bases). The CDR3 has 15 residues. Germline CDR1 reads MNHEY; CDR2 reads SVGAGI. Trimming took off 2 bases at V and 2 bases at J, with 12 bases between the two ends. CDR3 in DNA: TGTGCCAGCAGTTACGAAGCAGGGGCAAACACTGAAGCTTTCTTT. Protein product: CASSYEAGANTEAFF.

CDR3 protein: CASSLVPHSPLHF. Here the CDR3 DNA reads TGTGCCAGCAGTTTAGTTCCTCATTCACCCCTCCACTTT. J is TRBJ1-6 and V is TRBV27; D not resolved. The germline V gene has CDR1 MNHEY and CDR2 SMNVEV (reference sequence). The CDR3 length is 13 residues. The germline V and J ends were trimmed by 2 bases and 8 bases, with 7 bases remaining between them.

The chain recombines TRBV27 with TRBJ2-2; a weak D match, TRBD1 (6 bases). V lost 6 bases and J lost 2, with 28 bases in between. This CDR3 spans 20 amino acids. The germline V gene has CDR1 MNHEY and CDR2 SMNVEV (reference sequence). CDR3 sequence reads: CASSHAQSKVDSANTGELFF. CDR3 in DNA: TGTGCCAGCAGCCATGCTCAAAGCAAGGTGGACAGCGCTAACACCGGGGAGCTGTTTTTT.

The chain joins TRBV30 to TRBJ1-1, with a weak D call TRBD1 (5 bases). CDR1 is GTSNPN, CDR2 SVGIG, per germline (reference sequence). CDR3 size: 15 residues. Trimming took off 4 bases at V and 1 base at J, with 16 bases between the two ends. CDR3 region: CAWTWGVRRNTEAFF. The DNA of the CDR3 is TGTGCCTGGACCTGGGGGGTAAGGAGGAACACTGAAGCTTTCTTT.

The chain carries TRBV9 and TRBJ2-7; 7 positions agree with TRBD2. There are 16 residues in the CDR3. CDR1 and CDR2 (germline): SGDLS, YYNGEE. V gave up 3 bases and J gave up 4 bases; unmatched junction bases: 13. The CDR3 DNA reads as TGTGCCAGCAGCGAGGGGTGGTCTAGCGGAGCATACGAGCAGTACTTC. Encoded protein: CASSEGWSSGAYEQYF.

The chain combines TRBV28 with TRBJ2-7; tentatively, D is TRBD2 (6 bases). From germline, CDR1 is MDHEN and CDR2 SYDVKM. The V and J ends lost 2 bases and 0 bases respectively, with 14 bases between them. This CDR3 has 16 amino acids. The CDR3 DNA follows: TGTGCCAGCAGTTTACGTCGTGCGGGACCCTCCTACGAGCAGTACTTC. Amino acid sequence: CASSLRRAGPSYEQYF.

This sequence joins TRBV9 and TRBJ2-7; D perhaps matches TRBD1 (5 bases). The germline gives CDR1 SGDLS, CDR2 YYNGEE. The CDR3 totals 15 residues. V was clipped by 3 bases and J by 0 bases, with 13 bases between them. As DNA, the CDR3 is TGTGCCAGCAGCGCGACAGTCTTTACCTCCTACGAGCAGTACTTC. Protein sequence: CASSATVFTSYEQYF.

The chain joins TRBV10-3 to TRBJ2-7, with 9 bases matching TRBD1. V dropped 2 bases and J dropped 3; count of bases not matched to a gene: 2. The V gene's germline CDR1 is ENHRY and CDR2 SYGVKD. CDR3 length equals 14 residues. This chain's CDR3 is CAISEDRGSYEQYF. The CDR3, as DNA: TGTGCCATCAGTGAGGACAGGGGGAGCTACGAGCAGTACTTC.

The rearrangement joins TRBV4-2 to TRBJ1-6; 7 bases map to TRBD1. Germline V gene data show CDR1 as LGHNA and CDR2 as YNFKEQ. This CDR3 comprises 17 residues. The V segment lost 2 bases and the J segment 7 bases; nucleotides outside the gene matches: 11. The CDR3 DNA reads as TGTGCCAGCAGCCAACCCGCAGACAGGGCAGTCAATTCACCCCTCCACTTT. It yields the protein CASSQPADRAVNSPLHF.

The gene calls are TRBV11-3 and TRBJ1-1, with D maybe TRBD1 (5 bases). Trimming removed 5 bases from V and 0 bases from J, with 7 bases in between. CDR1 SGHNT and CDR2 YENEEA come from the germline V gene. The CDR3 covers 13 residues. The CDR3 protein is CASSGGVNTEAFF. CDR3 nucleotides: TGTGCCAGCAGCGGGGGGGTGAACACTGAAGCTTTCTTT.

The V and J genes are TRBV2 and TRBJ2-2; TRBD2 matches at 12 bases. The CDR3 contains 14 residues. The ends lost 8 bases at V and 5 bases at J; junction bases unmatched: 3. Germline V gives CDR1 SNHLY, CDR2 FYNNEI. CDR3 nucleotides: TGTGCCAGCCACGGGACTAGCGGGACCGGGGAGCTGTTTTTT. This codes for CASHGTSGTGELFF.

The rearrangement links TRBV28 to TRBJ2-1; D unclear. The germline gives CDR1 MDHEN, CDR2 SYDVKM. CDR3 length: 14 residues. Trimming shortened V by 8 bases and J by 0 bases, and 11 bases separated the two germline ends. The CDR3 region has the DNA TGTGCCAGCTCCCCACCGAGCTCCTACAATGAGCAGTTCTTC. Translating gives CASSPPSSYNEQFF.

The V gene is TRBV2, the J gene TRBJ2-7; 10 bases agree with TRBD2. The CDR3 consists of 16 residues. From germline, CDR1 is SNHLY and CDR2 FYNNEI. The V and J ends lost 6 bases and 3 bases, in that order; junction bases with no gene match: 11. CDR3 loop: CASSGELAGLSYEQYF. The DNA for the CDR3 is TGTGCCAGCAGCGGAGAACTAGCGGGGCTTAGCTACGAGCAGTACTTC.

The chain's CDR3 is CASSLEFGLALSNEQFF. In DNA, the CDR3 is TGCGCCAGCAGCTTGGAGTTCGGACTAGCGTTAAGTAATGAGCAGTTCTTC. The chain carries TRBV5-1 and TRBJ2-1; 9 nucleotides match TRBD2. The germline V gene encodes CDR1 SGHRS and CDR2 YFSETQ. The CDR3 has 17 residues. V dropped 0 bases and J dropped 7; count of bases not matched to a gene: 11.